This T cell receptor beta chain was sequenced during a study of cytomegalovirus exposure and HLA in healthy donors. Points from the study as a whole: It was in a later analysis that TCR association rates were seen to vary by HLA locus, highest for DRB1 and lowest for HLA-C. As was reported, the classifier diagnosed cytomegalovirus status with high specificity and sensitivity. TCR beta V segments were, for the most part, productive about 87% or about 30% of the time in an earlier analysis.

Primers: 60 Vbeta forward and 13 Jbeta reverse. The repertoire was sequenced with immunoSEQ multiplex PCR; TCRdb's copy has only in-frame clones and lacks some. Here the sample table reports about 88,000 clones. This CDR3 has 14 amino acids. Per the germline V gene, CDR1 is SGHNT and CDR2 is YYREEE (reference sequence). The V segment lost 5 bases and the J segment 2 bases; nucleotides outside the gene matches: 4. As to this clone: Its specificity is unknown.

The rearrangement uses TRBV5-4 and TRBJ2-7, with 10 bases fitting TRBD1. The TCR originated in a girl under 18 in good health and CMV-seropositive. The sample taken for sequencing was PBMCs. The CDR3 DNA is TGTGCCAGCAGACGGGACAGGGGTGCCTACGAGCAGTACTTC. This translates into CASRRDRGAYEQYF.